This TCR beta chain emerged from a study of blood T cell repertoires in COVID-19. Across the whole study: Samples taken during acute and convalescent COVID-19 were collected in the United States, Italy and Spain. Sample material is recorded as cDNA or gDNA derived from T cells, B-cell-depleted T cells, or PBMCs.

Trimming cost V 3 bases and J 7 bases, with 9 bases left between them. Germline V gene sequence: CDR1 SQVTM, CDR2 ANQGSEA. This CDR3 is built from 11 residues. Original processing methods: Nucleated cell counts were estimated from reference gene primer amplification. TCRdb's table, derived via immunoSEQ multiplex PCR, lists solely in-frame clones and lacks some. Clonal size and the V and J genes are those of that table, whereas D and trimming came from the DNA. The data show 140,000 or so clones, approximately 86% seen once. The material sequenced was peripheral blood. This receptor was identified in a man between 65 and 79 years old with acute or convalescent COVID-19. The rearrangement uses TRBV29-1 and TRBJ1-2, with D possibly TRBD1 on 5 matching bases. The CDR3: CSVDLDTGYTF. CDR3 nucleotide sequence: TGCAGCGTTGATCTGGACACTGGCTACACCTTC.